This entry lists 17 T cell receptor beta chains sequenced from one sample in a study of blood T cell repertoires in COVID-19. TCRdb's copy holds only in-frame clones and misses some; the assay was immunoSEQ multiplex PCR. Among approximately 230,000 clones, 75% to 90% were seen once, and the ten largest hold approximately 2.1%. Sequencing input: peripheral blood. The receptors were sampled from a man in his thirties or forties who had recovered from COVID-19.

The J gene is TRBJ1-2, the V gene TRBV29-1; 8 nucleotides agree with TRBD1. With V trimmed by 3 bases and J by 4 bases, 16 bases remained unmatched. The length of the CDR3 is 17 residues. The germline V gene has CDR1 SQVTM and CDR2 ANQGSEA. This CDR3 is CSVDTGTGGDKLYGYTF. The CDR3 DNA reads as TGCAGCGTTGATACCGGGACAGGAGGCGATAAACTCTATGGCTACACCTTC.

The rearrangement uses TRBV5-1 and TRBJ2-7, with D perhaps matching TRBD1 (8 bases). Trimming removed 2 bases from V and 3 bases from J, with 18 bases in between. Germline V gene lookup returns CDR1 SGHRS and CDR2 YFSETQ. CDR3 length: 16 amino acids. This CDR3 is CASSFTKQGEGYEQYF. The CDR3 DNA follows: TGCGCCAGCAGCTTCACTAAACAGGGGGAGGGCTACGAGCAGTACTTC.

In its sample, this clone was seen once. This chain joins TRBV6-5 and TRBJ1-5; 7 nucleotides match TRBD1. This CDR3 is 14 amino acids long. Losses at the gene ends were 2 bases for V and 6 bases for J; bases not matched to a gene: 4. Germline V lookup: CDR1 MNHEY, CDR2 SVGAGI. CDR3 coding DNA: TGTGCCAGCAGTTACACAGGGGAGGCTCAGCCCCAGCATTTT. It codes for CASSYTGEAQPQHF.

The chain joins TRBV19 to TRBJ1-2, with D hard to call. The CDR3 is 12 residues long. CDR1 LNHDA and CDR2 SQIVND come from the germline V gene (reference sequence). The V end was cut by 5 bases, the J end by 5 bases, with 9 bases between. The CDR3 here is CASSLRDYGYTF. The CDR3 DNA reads as TGTGCCAGTAGTCTCCGGGATTATGGCTACACCTTC.

The chain carries TRBV20-1 and TRBJ2-1; 13 positions match TRBD2. The germline CDR1 and CDR2 sequences are DFQATT and SNEGSKA (reference sequence). This CDR3 has 17 amino acids. V shed 6 bases, J shed 2 bases, and the junction held 10 bases outside the gene matches. The CDR3 sequence: CSASFGTSGGAYNEQFF. CDR3 nucleotide sequence: TGCAGTGCCAGTTTCGGTACTAGCGGGGGGGCCTACAATGAGCAGTTCTTC.

V is TRBV7-8 and J is TRBJ2-1; 7 bases agree with TRBD2. V shed 3 bases, J shed 4 bases, and the junction held 3 bases outside the gene matches. The CDR3 contains 14 residues. Germline V lookup: CDR1 SGHVS, CDR2 FQNEAQ. CDR3 DNA sequence: TGTGCCAGCAGCTTGCGGACTAGATACAATGAGCAGTTCTTC. It translates to CASSLRTRYNEQFF.

V usage is TRBV6-4 and J usage is TRBJ1-2; 7 bases are shared with TRBD1. V dropped 6 bases and J dropped 6; count of bases not matched to a gene: 10. Germline V gives CDR1 MRHNA, CDR2 SNTAGT. The CDR3 is 14 residues long. CDR3 sequence (DNA): TGTGCCAGCAGGCCCAGTGGAGGGGGCGATGGCTACACCTTC. Protein sequence: CASRPSGGGDGYTF.

V is TRBV6-5 and J is TRBJ1-1; 8 bases are shared with TRBD1. Germline CDR1 is MNHEY and CDR2 is SVGAGI. V shed 5 bases and J 5 bases; nucleotides not matched to a gene: 10. This CDR3 has 15 residues. In DNA, the CDR3 is TGTGCCAGCAGTACCGCGACAGGGGCGGTTACTGAAGCTTTCTTT. This sequence encodes CASSTATGAVTEAFF.

In DNA, the CDR3 is TGTGCCTACACGGGGACAGACACCTACGAGCAGTACTTC. Translating it yields CAYTGTDTYEQYF. This sequence joins TRBV24-1 and TRBJ2-7, with 7 bases that match TRBD1. In germline, CDR1 is KGHDR, CDR2 SFDVKD. V lost 12 bases to trimming and J lost 2 bases; unmatched junction nucleotides: 9. The CDR3 covers 13 residues.

This chain connects TRBV5-5 to TRBJ2-5, with TRBD2 as a possible D gene (8 bases). V lost 5 bases, J lost 5 bases, and 25 bases lay in between. This CDR3 is 17 amino acids long. Germline CDR1 and CDR2: SGHKS and YYEKEE (reference sequence). CDR3 in amino acids: CASSRGQTSGGEETQYF. The CDR3, as DNA: TGTGCCAGCAGTCGGGGACAGACCAGCGGGGGTGAGGAGACCCAGTACTTC.

The chain couples TRBV30 to TRBJ1-1; a weak D match, TRBD1 (5 bases). CDR1 and CDR2 from the germline V gene are GTSNPN and SVGIG (reference sequence). The CDR3 runs 12 residues. The V end lost 0 bases, the J end lost 6 bases, and 8 bases lay between the germline ends. The DNA of the CDR3 is TGTGCCTGGAGTGTTCAGGGTCCTGAAGCTTTCTTT. Translating gives CAWSVQGPEAFF. Variable domain in full (rest from reference TRBV30 and TRBJ1-1): SQTIHQWPATLVQPVGSPLSLECTVEGTSNPNLYWYRQAAGRGLQLLFYSVGIGQISSEVPQNLSASRPQDRQFILSSKKLLLSDSGFYLCAWSVQGPEAFFGQGTRLTVV.

This clone was picked up one time. This chain connects TRBV2 to TRBJ2-1; possible D gene TRBD1, 6 bases. The V and J ends lost 1 base and 0 bases respectively, with 13 bases between them. From germline, CDR1 is SNHLY and CDR2 FYNNEI. The CDR3 is 17 residues long. The CDR3 bases are TGTGCCAGCAGTGAAGACAGGGTTCCAAGCTCCTACAATGAGCAGTTCTTC. Translating it yields CASSEDRVPSSYNEQFF.

CDR3 in DNA: TGTGCCAGCAGTTCCACGGTCCGTCAGCCCCAGCATTTT. This translates into CASSSTVRQPQHF. V is TRBV7-8 and J is TRBJ1-5; D is undetermined. Trimming left V 6 bases short and J 6 bases short, with 12 bases between. Germline CDR1 reads SGHVS; CDR2 reads FQNEAQ. The CDR3 totals 13 residues.

The chain has TRBV7-9 and TRBJ1-1; D not certain. Germline CDR1 is SEHNR and CDR2 is FQNEAQ (reference sequence). V gave up 0 bases and J gave up 2 bases, with 7 bases separating them. This CDR3 is 14 amino acids long. The CDR3 is CASSLASGNTEAFF. The DNA for the CDR3 is TGTGCCAGCAGCTTAGCCTCCGGTAACACTGAAGCTTTCTTT.

The V call is TRBV19, the J call TRBJ2-2, with TRBD1 matching 7 bases. The ends lost 5 bases at V and 6 bases at J; junction bases unmatched: 9. This CDR3 is built from 15 residues. Germline CDR1 and CDR2: LNHDA and SQIVND (reference sequence). The CDR3 loop is CASSDYRGGAGELFF. CDR3 sequence (DNA): TGTGCCAGTAGTGATTACAGGGGTGGGGCCGGGGAGCTGTTTTTT.

This sequence joins TRBV15 and TRBJ1-1; D unclear. CDR1 LNHNV and CDR2 YYDKDF come from the germline V gene (reference sequence). Trimming took off 1 base at V and 1 base at J, with 4 bases between the two ends. The CDR3 extends over 13 amino acids. CDR3 residues: CATSRGGNTEAFF. The CDR3 coding sequence is TGTGCCACCAGCAGAGGAGGGAACACTGAAGCTTTCTTT.

The chain combines TRBV7-9 with TRBJ2-1, with D maybe TRBD2 (6 bases). The CDR3 is made up of 15 amino acids. CDR1 and CDR2 (germline): SEHNR, FQNEAQ (reference sequence). Trimming took 4 bases from V and 4 from J, leaving 14 bases between them. CDR3 protein: CASSSEGSLYNEQFF. CDR3 coding DNA: TGTGCCAGCAGCTCGGAGGGCTCCCTTTACAATGAGCAGTTCTTC.